These 14 T cell receptor beta chains came from one sample sequenced in a study of blood T cell repertoires in COVID-19. Sequencing was performed with immunoSEQ multiplex PCR; in TCRdb, only in-frame clones are kept and a portion is missing. The table includes 100,000 or so clones, 80% to 90% detected once. Sequences were obtained from peripheral blood. The receptors come from a man aged 35-49 years with active or convalescent COVID-19.

This clone was detected once. The V call is TRBV7-2, the J call TRBJ1-1, with 8 bases matching TRBD1. The V gene end was trimmed by 6 bases and the J gene end by 6 bases; junction bases not matched to a gene: 6. Germline-derived CDR1 and CDR2 are SGHTA and FQGNSA. The CDR3 sequence is 13 residues long. CDR3 loop: CASSYRDRPEAFF. CDR3 in DNA: TGTGCCAGCAGTTACCGGGACAGGCCTGAAGCTTTCTTT.

The chain has TRBV25-1 and TRBJ1-1, with 7 bases fitting TRBD1. CDR3 length: 13 amino acids. The V segment lost 10 bases and the J segment 5 bases; nucleotides outside the gene matches: 10. The germline V gene has CDR1 MGHDK and CDR2 SYGVNS. The CDR3 coding sequence is TGTGCCACCCTCGGACAGGCGAGGACTGAAGCTTTCTTT. Encoded protein: CATLGQARTEAFF.

This chain links TRBV6-5 with TRBJ1-2, with unresolved D. Germline assignment: CDR1 MNHEY and CDR2 SVGAGI. V dropped 8 bases and J dropped 5 bases, with 12 bases sitting between them. This CDR3 has 12 residues. The CDR3 here is CASRDLRYGYTF. The CDR3, as DNA: TGTGCCAGCCGCGACTTGAGATATGGCTACACCTTC.

The chain employs TRBV4-2 and TRBJ2-1, with a possible D match to TRBD2 (7 bases). CDR3 length: 16 amino acids. V lost 2 bases, J lost 0 bases, and 11 bases lay in between. Per germline, CDR1 LGHNA and CDR2 YNFKEQ. CDR3 in DNA: TGTGCCAGCAGCCAAACGGGGGGCCTCTCCTACAATGAGCAGTTCTTC. Its protein is CASSQTGGLSYNEQFF.

A few counts support this clone. The V and J genes are TRBV6-5 and TRBJ1-1; 7 nucleotides align to TRBD1. This CDR3 has 16 amino acids. From germline, CDR1 is MNHEY and CDR2 SVGAGI. Trimming cost V 1 base and J 7 bases; bases outside gene matches: 12. The CDR3 loop reads CASSYLAGTALDEAFF. In DNA, the CDR3 is TGTGCCAGCAGTTACTTGGCAGGGACAGCGTTGGATGAAGCTTTCTTT.

The genes are TRBV18 and TRBJ2-5, with a possible D match to TRBD1 (6 bases). From germline, CDR1 is KGHSH and CDR2 LQKENI. V shed 2 bases and J shed 7 bases, with 17 bases lying between them. This CDR3 is 15 amino acids long. CDR3 nucleotides: TGTGCCAGCTCACCATCCAGGGGCGACGCAGGGACCCAGTACTTC. Its translation: CASSPSRGDAGTQYF.

V usage is TRBV2 and J usage is TRBJ1-2, with 8 bases aligning to TRBD1. The junction had 14 bases not matched to a gene; V was cut back by 11 bases and J by 6 bases. Germline V lookup: CDR1 SNHLY, CDR2 FYNNEI. The CDR3 is 14 residues long. The CDR3 DNA is TGTGCCGGAGGAAAAGGACAGGGATGGGATGGCTACACCTTC. Encoded protein: CAGGKGQGWDGYTF.

The chain combines TRBV24-1 with TRBJ2-3; 7 bases fit TRBD1. This CDR3 comprises 15 residues. Germline CDR1 is KGHDR and CDR2 is SFDVKD. Trimming removed 3 bases from V and 4 bases from J; junction bases left unmatched: 6. The CDR3 region is CATSDAGTDSDTQYF. The DNA of the CDR3 is TGTGCCACCAGTGATGCCGGGACAGATTCAGATACGCAGTATTTT.

The chain joins TRBV19 to TRBJ1-2; TRBD1 might be the D (6 bases). Germline V gene data show CDR1 as LNHDA and CDR2 as SQIVND (reference sequence). Trimming cost V 4 bases and J 5 bases, with 14 bases left between them. CDR3 length equals 14 residues. DNA of the CDR3: TGTGCCAGTAGTACCGAACAGGGAAATTATGGCTACACCTTC. It translates to CASSTEQGNYGYTF.

This clone is a singleton in its sample. The V call is TRBV18, the J call TRBJ2-2; 14 bases line up with TRBD2. This CDR3 is built from 18 residues. The junction had 5 bases not matched to a gene; V was cut back by 3 bases and J by 2 bases. CDR1 and CDR2 (germline): KGHSH, LQKENI. CDR3 amino acids: CASSPAGLAGGNTGELFF. CDR3 DNA: TGTGCCAGCTCACCTGCCGGACTAGCGGGGGGAAACACCGGGGAGCTGTTTTTT.

The rearrangement links TRBV5-8 to TRBJ1-2, with 8 bases aligning to TRBD1. The ends lost 0 bases at V and 7 bases at J; junction bases unmatched: 5. CDR3 size: 14 residues. Germline CDR1 reads SGHTS; CDR2 reads YDEGEE. The CDR3 nucleotides are TGTGCCAGCAGCTTGGGATCGGACAGGGCTGGCTACACCTTC. This encodes CASSLGSDRAGYTF.

V is TRBV6-5 and J is TRBJ1-6; D unclear. Trimming took off 3 bases at V and 7 bases at J, with 10 bases between the two ends. This CDR3 region has 14 residues. The germline CDR1 and CDR2 sequences are MNHEY and SVGAGI. The CDR3 region has the DNA TGTGCCAGCAGTTATGGCCAGGTCAATTCACCCCTCCACTTT. This sequence encodes CASSYGQVNSPLHF.

The chain links TRBV3-1 (or the pseudogene TRBV3-2) to TRBJ1-6, with no clear D. Per germline, CDR1 LGHDT and CDR2 YNNKEL (reference sequence). The ends were cut back, 1 base at V and 0 bases at J, with 16 bases in the middle. CDR3 length equals 19 residues. For the CDR3, the DNA is TGTGCCAGCAGCCAAGGCACCTCGGGATTTAGCTCCTATAATTCACCCCTCCACTTT. It specifies CASSQGTSGFSSYNSPLHF.

This clone appeared a single time. V usage is TRBV19 and J usage is TRBJ1-5, with 10 bases lining up with TRBD1. The CDR3 covers 17 residues. Germline V gives CDR1 LNHDA, CDR2 SQIVND (reference sequence). The junction had 11 bases not matched to a gene; V was cut back by 3 bases and J by 6 bases. CDR3: CASSITRQGARGQPQHF. In DNA form, the CDR3 reads TGTGCCAGTAGTATCACGCGACAGGGGGCGCGTGGTCAGCCCCAGCATTTT.